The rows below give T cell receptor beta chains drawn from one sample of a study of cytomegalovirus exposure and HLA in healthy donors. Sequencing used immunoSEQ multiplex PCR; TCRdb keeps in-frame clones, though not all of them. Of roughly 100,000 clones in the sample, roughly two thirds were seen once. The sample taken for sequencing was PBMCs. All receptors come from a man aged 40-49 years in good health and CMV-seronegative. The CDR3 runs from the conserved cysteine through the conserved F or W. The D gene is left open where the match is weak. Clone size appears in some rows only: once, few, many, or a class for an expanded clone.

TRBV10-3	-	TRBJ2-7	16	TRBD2	TGTGCCATCAGTGAGGGGACTAGCGGGGGGGCCGTGGAGCAGTACTTC	CAISEGTSGGAVEQYF
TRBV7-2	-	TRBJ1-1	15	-	TGTGCCAGCAGCACAATTACAGGGAGGAACACTGAAGCTTTCTTT	CASSTITGRNTEAFF
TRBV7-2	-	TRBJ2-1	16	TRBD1	TGTGCCTGTTCTCAGGGCACAGGGGCAAGTTACAATGAGCAGTTCTTC	CACSQGTGASYNEQFF
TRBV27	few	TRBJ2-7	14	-	TGTGCCAGCAGTTCCACGGGACTGCCCTACGAGCAGTACTTC	CASSSTGLPYEQYF
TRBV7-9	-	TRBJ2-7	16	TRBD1	TGTGCCAGCAGCTTAGGGGCGGCTGGACAGGGGTACGAGCAGTACTTC	CASSLGAAGQGYEQYF
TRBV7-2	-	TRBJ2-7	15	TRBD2	TGTGCCAGCAGCTTTCGGGCGGGGGGCTCCTACGAGCAGTACTTC	CASSFRAGGSYEQYF
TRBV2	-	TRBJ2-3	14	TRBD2	TGTGCCAGCAGAATAGCGGGACGCACAGATACGCAGTATTTT	CASRIAGRTDTQYF
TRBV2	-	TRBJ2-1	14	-	TGTGCCAGTCTAATCGACCTAGACCGGGGTGAGCAGTTCTTC	CASLIDLDRGEQFF
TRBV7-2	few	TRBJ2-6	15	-	TGTGCCAGCAGCCGTCGGGGATCTGGGGCCAACGTCCTGACTTTC	CASSRRGSGANVLTF
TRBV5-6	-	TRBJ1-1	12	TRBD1	TGTGCCAGCAGCTTAGACAGGGAGGTGGCTTTCTTT	CASSLDREVAFF
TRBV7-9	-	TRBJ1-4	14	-	TGTGCCAGCAGCCGATCCAATTCAGGAGAAAAACTGTTTTTT	CASSRSNSGEKLFF
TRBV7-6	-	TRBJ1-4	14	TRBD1	TGTGCCAGCAGCCGGGACAGTCTAAGTGAAAAACTGTTTTTT	CASSRDSLSEKLFF
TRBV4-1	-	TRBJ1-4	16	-	TGCGCCAGCAGCCAAACCTCCACGCAGTATAATGAAAAACTGTTTTTT	CASSQTSTQYNEKLFF
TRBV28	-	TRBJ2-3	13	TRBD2	TGTGCCAGCAGTAGAGCGGGGGTGAGGGCGCAGTATTTT	CASSRAGVRAQYF
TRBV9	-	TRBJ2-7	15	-	TGTGCCAGCAGCGTAGCTACAGGGTCCTCCTACGAGCAGTACTTC	CASSVATGSSYEQYF
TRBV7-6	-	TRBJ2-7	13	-	TGTGCCAGCAGCGAGCACCACCGGAGCGAGCAGTACTTC	CASSEHHRSEQYF
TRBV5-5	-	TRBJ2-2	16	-	TGTGCCAGCAGCTTGGTTGCTGCGGTTCTCACCGGGGAGCTGTTTTTT	CASSLVAAVLTGELFF
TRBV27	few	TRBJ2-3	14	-	TGTGCCAGCAGTTTATCGCCCGGTCTACATACGCAGTATTTT	CASSLSPGLHTQYF
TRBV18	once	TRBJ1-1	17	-	TGTGCCAGCTCACAAAGCCCCCAACAGGGATGGAACACTGAAGCTTTCTTT	CASSQSPQQGWNTEAFF
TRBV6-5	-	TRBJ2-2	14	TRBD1	TGTGCCAGCAGAGGGACAGGGGAGGCCGGGGAGCTGTTTTTT	CASRGTGEAGELFF
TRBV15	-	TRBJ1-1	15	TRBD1	TGTGCCACCAGCAGAGATCAGGGGGCAGGCACTGAAGCTTTCTTT	CATSRDQGAGTEAFF
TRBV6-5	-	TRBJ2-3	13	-	TGTGCCAGCTCGACTGGAGGATCAGATACGCAGTATTTT	CASSTGGSDTQYF